This T cell receptor (beta chain) emerged from a study of cytomegalovirus exposure and HLA in healthy donors. Overall study findings and caveats: The authors confirmed in vitro that three CMV-associated chains were specific for CMV antigens.

This clone has a handful of counts. As yet, its antigen is unknown. The PCR had 60 Vbeta and 13 Jbeta primers. Profiling relied on immunoSEQ multiplex PCR, and the TCRdb table lists in-frame clones only, not all of them. The data show some 130,000 clones, 80% to 85% seen once. Sequencing was performed on PBMCs. The receptor was derived from a boy between 10 and 17 years old in good health and CMV-seronegative.

The CDR3 region has the DNA TGTGCCAGCAGCCCGACAGGTACCTACGAGCAGTACTTC. Residues: CASSPTGTYEQYF. V and J are TRBV7-9 and TRBJ2-7; D is perhaps TRBD1 (6 bases). The CDR3 has 13 residues. Per the germline V gene, CDR1 is SEHNR and CDR2 is FQNEAQ (reference sequence). V was cut by 5 bases and J by 2 bases, with 10 bases left in between.